This T cell receptor (beta chain) was sequenced during a study of shared clonotypes between healthy human individuals. Using immunoSEQ multiplex PCR, the repertoire was profiled, and TCRdb retains in-frame clones only, with some absent. The sample records approximately 320,000 clones, roughly 91% being singletons. For this clone: The antigen is undetermined.

The CDR3 has 15 amino acids. Looked up from germline, CDR1 is MNHEY and CDR2 is SVGAGI. J lost 0 bases, V lost 6 bases, and 5 bases had no gene match. Overall study findings and caveats: Some naive CD4 clonotypes, around 4.7%, turned up in common across several donors. Relative to clonotypes present in all four donors, those not shared had lower generation probabilities.

This sequence joins TRBV6-5 and TRBJ2-1; 7 bases are a match to TRBD1. The receptor was isolated from a man in his late teens or twenties in good health. The sample taken for sequencing was memory CD8+ T cells sorted from blood. The subset denotes: CD45RO+ cells pooled with CCR7-negative TemRA cells. CDR3 protein: CASRQGPSSYNEQFF. The CDR3 region has the DNA TGTGCCAGCAGACAGGGGCCAAGCTCCTACAATGAGCAGTTCTTC.